This TCR beta chain appears in the sequencing data of a study of early T cells in non-severe SARS-CoV-2 infection. Germline V lookup: CDR1 SGHTA, CDR2 FQGNSA. V was clipped by 3 bases and J by 5 bases, with 13 bases between them. The CDR3 runs 14 residues. TCRdb reanalysed the 5' RACE reads using MiXCR and keeps one entry per CDR3 protein. The sample includes approximately 100,000 distinct CDR3 sequences, 13% to 15% seen only once; the top ten take 5% to 7.5%. The material sequenced was whole blood. The receptor comes from an adult who was a healthcare worker with PCR-confirmed SARS-CoV-2 infection or an uninfected control (not recorded which). The chain combines TRBV7-2 with TRBJ1-2; D might be TRBD1 (6 bases). DNA for the CDR3: TGTGCCAGCAGCTTTGGACAGCCGGTTTATGGCTACACCTTC. Translation gives CASSFGQPVYGYTF.